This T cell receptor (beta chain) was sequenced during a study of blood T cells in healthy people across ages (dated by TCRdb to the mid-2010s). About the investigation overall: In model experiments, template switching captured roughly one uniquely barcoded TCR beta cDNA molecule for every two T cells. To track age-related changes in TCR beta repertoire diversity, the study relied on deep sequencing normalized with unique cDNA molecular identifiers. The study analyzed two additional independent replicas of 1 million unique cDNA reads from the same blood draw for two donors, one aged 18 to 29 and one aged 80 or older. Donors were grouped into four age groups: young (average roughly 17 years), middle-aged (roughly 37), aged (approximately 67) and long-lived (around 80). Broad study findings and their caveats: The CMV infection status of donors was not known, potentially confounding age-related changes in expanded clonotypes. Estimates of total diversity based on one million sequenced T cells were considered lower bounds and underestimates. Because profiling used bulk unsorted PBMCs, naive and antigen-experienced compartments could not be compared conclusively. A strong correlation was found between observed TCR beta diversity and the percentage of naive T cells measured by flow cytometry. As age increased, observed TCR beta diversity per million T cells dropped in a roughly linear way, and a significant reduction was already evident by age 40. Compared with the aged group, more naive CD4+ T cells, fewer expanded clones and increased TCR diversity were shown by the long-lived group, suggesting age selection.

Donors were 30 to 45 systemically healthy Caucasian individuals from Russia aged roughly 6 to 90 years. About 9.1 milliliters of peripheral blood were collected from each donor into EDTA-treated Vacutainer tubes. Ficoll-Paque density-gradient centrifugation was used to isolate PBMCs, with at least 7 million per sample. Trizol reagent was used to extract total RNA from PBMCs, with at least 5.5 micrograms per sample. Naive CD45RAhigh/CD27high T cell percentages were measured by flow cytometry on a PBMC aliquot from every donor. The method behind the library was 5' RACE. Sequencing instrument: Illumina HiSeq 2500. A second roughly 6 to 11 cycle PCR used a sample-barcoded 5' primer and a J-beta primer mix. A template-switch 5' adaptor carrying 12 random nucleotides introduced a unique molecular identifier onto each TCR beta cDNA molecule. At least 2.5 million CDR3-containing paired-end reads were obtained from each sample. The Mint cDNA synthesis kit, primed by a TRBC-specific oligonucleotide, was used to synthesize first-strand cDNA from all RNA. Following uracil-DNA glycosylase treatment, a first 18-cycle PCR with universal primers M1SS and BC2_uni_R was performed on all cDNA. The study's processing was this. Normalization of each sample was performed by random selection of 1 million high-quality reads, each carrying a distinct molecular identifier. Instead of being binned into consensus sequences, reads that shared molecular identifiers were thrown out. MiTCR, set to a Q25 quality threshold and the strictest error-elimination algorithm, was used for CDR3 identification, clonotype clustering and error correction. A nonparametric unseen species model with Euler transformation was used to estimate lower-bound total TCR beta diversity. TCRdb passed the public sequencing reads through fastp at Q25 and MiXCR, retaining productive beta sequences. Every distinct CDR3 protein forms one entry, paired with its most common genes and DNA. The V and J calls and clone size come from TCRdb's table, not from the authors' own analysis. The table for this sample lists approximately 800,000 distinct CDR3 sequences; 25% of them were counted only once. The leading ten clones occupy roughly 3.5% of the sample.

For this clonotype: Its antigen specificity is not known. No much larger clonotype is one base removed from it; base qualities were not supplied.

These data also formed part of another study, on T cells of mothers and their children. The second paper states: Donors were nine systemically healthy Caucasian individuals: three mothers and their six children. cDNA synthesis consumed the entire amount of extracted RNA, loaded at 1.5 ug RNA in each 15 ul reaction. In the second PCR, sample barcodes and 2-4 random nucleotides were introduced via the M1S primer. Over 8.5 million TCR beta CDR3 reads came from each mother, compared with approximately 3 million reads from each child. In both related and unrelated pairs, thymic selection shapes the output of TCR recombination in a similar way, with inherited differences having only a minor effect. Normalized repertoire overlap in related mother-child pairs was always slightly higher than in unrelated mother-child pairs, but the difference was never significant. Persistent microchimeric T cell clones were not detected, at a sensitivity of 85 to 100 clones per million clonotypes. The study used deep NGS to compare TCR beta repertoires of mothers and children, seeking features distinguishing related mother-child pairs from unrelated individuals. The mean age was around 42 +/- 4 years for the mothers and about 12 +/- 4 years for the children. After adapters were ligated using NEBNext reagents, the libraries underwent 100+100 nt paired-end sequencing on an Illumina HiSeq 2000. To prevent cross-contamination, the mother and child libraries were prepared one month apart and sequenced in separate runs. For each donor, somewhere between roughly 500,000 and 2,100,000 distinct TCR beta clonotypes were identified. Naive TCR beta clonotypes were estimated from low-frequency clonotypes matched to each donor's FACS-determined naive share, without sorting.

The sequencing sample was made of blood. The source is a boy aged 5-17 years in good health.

The CDR3 is CASSLGGAVDEQYF. Read as DNA, the sequence is TGCGCCAGCAGCCTTGGGGGGGCCGTCGACGAGCAGTACTTC. The chain employs TRBV4-3 and TRBJ2-1, and perhaps TRBD2 as D gene, on 7 matching bases. With the DNA end fitting TRBJ2-7 better, the J assignment may be wrong. CDR3 length: 14 amino acids, cysteine to phenylalanine. The DNA shown is the 42-base CDR3, in frame from base 1. Via the germline V gene, CDR1 is LGHNA and CDR2 YSLEER.